These 27 T cell receptor beta chains were sequenced from one sample in a study of cytomegalovirus exposure and HLA in healthy donors. Use of 60 Vbeta and 13 Jbeta primers characterized the PCR. The repertoire was sequenced with immunoSEQ multiplex PCR; TCRdb's copy has only in-frame clones and lacks some. Of some 41,000 clones detected, 60% to 75% appear once; the ten largest clones hold around 3.9%. Sequenced sample: PBMCs. These receptor sequences come from a man aged 40-49 years in good health and CMV-seronegative.

V is TRBV7-9 and J is TRBJ2-7; the D gene is possibly TRBD2 (6 bases). The CDR3 contains 14 residues. Trimming pared 4 bases from V and 4 bases from J, leaving 14 bases between. From germline, CDR1 is SEHNR and CDR2 FQNEAQ (reference sequence). The CDR3 region is CASSSGRGLYEQYF. For the CDR3, the DNA is TGTGCCAGCAGCTCCGGGCGGGGCTTGTACGAGCAGTACTTC.

In this sample, this clone turned up once. This chain connects TRBV21-1 to TRBJ2-3; whether TRBD2, the table's D call, matches the DNA was not checked. TRBV21-1 is an annotated pseudogene. The CDR3 spans 16 residues. The CDR3 reads CASSTGLAGSTDTQYF. DNA of the CDR3: TGTGCCAGCAGCACAGGACTAGCGGGGAGCACAGATACGCAGTATTTT.

This chain connects TRBV9 to TRBJ1-1, with D tentatively TRBD1 (6 bases). This CDR3 is built from 14 residues. Germline V CDR1 and CDR2: SGDLS, YYNGEE. V gave up 4 bases and J gave up 2 bases, with 12 bases separating them. The CDR3 nucleotides are TGTGCCAGCAGCTTTGCGGACAGCAACACTGAAGCTTTCTTT. This gives the protein CASSFADSNTEAFF.

The rearrangement links TRBV6-5 to TRBJ2-1; 11 bases are a match to TRBD1. Trimming cost V 4 bases and J 8 bases; bases outside gene matches: 10. The CDR3 has 16 residues. Germline CDR1 is MNHEY and CDR2 is SVGAGI. The CDR3 is CASSLGAGTGGHEQFF. CDR3 bases: TGTGCCAGCAGTTTAGGGGCCGGGACAGGGGGTCATGAGCAGTTCTTC.

V and J are TRBV4-2 and TRBJ2-3; 13 bases are a match to TRBD2. The CDR3 has 16 residues. Germline V gene lookup returns CDR1 LGHNA and CDR2 YNFKEQ. After removal of 4 bases from V and 3 bases from J, the junction contained 4 bases not matched to a gene. The CDR3 loop is CASSPTSGGGTDTQYF. The CDR3 DNA reads TGTGCCAGCAGCCCTACTAGCGGGGGGGGAACAGATACGCAGTATTTT.

This rearrangement joins TRBV7-8 to TRBJ1-2; D is perhaps TRBD1 (5 bases). The CDR3 is made up of 13 amino acids. The germline gives CDR1 SGHVS, CDR2 FQNEAQ. The V end was cut by 1 base, the J end by 4 bases, with 7 bases between. In DNA form, the CDR3 reads TGTGCCAGCAGCTTAGTTGGGGCCTATGGCTACACCTTC. Its translation is CASSLVGAYGYTF.

This clone was seen a few times. The chain couples TRBV29-1 to TRBJ1-2; D is ambiguous. CDR3 length: 12 amino acids. Germline CDR1 is SQVTM and CDR2 is ANQGSEA. Trimming removed 0 bases at V and 3 bases at J, with 5 bases between. CDR3: CSVEEGDYGYTF. DNA of the CDR3: TGCAGCGTTGAAGAGGGCGACTATGGCTACACCTTC.

This sequence joins TRBV4-1 and TRBJ2-2, with D perhaps matching TRBD2 (5 bases). The germline gives CDR1 MGHRA, CDR2 YSYEKL. The CDR3 has 15 amino acids. V was trimmed by 6 bases and J by 5 bases, leaving 16 bases between them. CDR3 protein: CASRSAGMKTGELFF. CDR3 DNA: TGCGCCAGCAGATCTGCCGGGATGAAGACCGGGGAGCTGTTTTTT.

The chain employs TRBV7-2 and TRBJ1-1; D unresolved. Germline V gives CDR1 SGHTA, CDR2 FQGNSA. There are 13 residues in the CDR3. V lost 5 bases to trimming and J lost 1 base, with 8 bases between them. The CDR3 protein is CASSLRQNTEAFF. CDR3 nucleotides: TGTGCCAGCAGCCTAAGACAGAACACTGAAGCTTTCTTT.

This CDR3 reads CASSSGQVVDEQYF. For the CDR3, the DNA is TGTGCCAGCAGCTCGGGACAGGTCGTGGACGAGCAGTACTTC. This chain uses TRBV11-2 with TRBJ2-7, with 8 positions matching TRBD1. Losses at the gene ends were 4 bases for V and 5 bases for J; bases not matched to a gene: 7. The CDR3 is 14 residues long. Germline CDR1 and CDR2: SGHAT and FQNNGV.

This rearrangement joins TRBV30 to TRBJ1-3, with 7 positions matching TRBD1. The CDR3 is made up of 14 amino acids. V dropped 5 bases and J dropped 0; count of bases not matched to a gene: 4. Germline V gene data show CDR1 as GTSNPN and CDR2 as SVGIG (reference sequence). CDR3 nucleotides: TGTGCCTGGGAGACAGGGAGCTCTGGAAACACCATATATTTT. This sequence encodes CAWETGSSGNTIYF.

The V call is TRBV6-1, the J call TRBJ2-7, with TRBD1 matching 7 bases. V was pared by 4 bases and J by 4 bases, with 7 bases of the junction left unmatched. The CDR3 is 14 residues long. From germline, CDR1 is MNHNS and CDR2 SASEGT. The chain's CDR3 is CASSVTGIVYEQYF. In DNA, the CDR3 is TGTGCCAGCAGTGTGACAGGGATCGTTTACGAGCAGTACTTC.

The chain uses TRBV5-6 and TRBJ1-1; the D is unclear. Per the germline V gene, CDR1 is SGHDT and CDR2 is YYEEEE. V lost 1 base, J lost 1 base, and 8 bases lay in between. CDR3 size: 14 residues. The CDR3 spells CASSLSGRNTEAFF. The CDR3 DNA reads as TGTGCCAGCAGCTTGTCCGGGAGGAACACTGAAGCTTTCTTT.

The genes are TRBV9 and TRBJ1-1; 8 bases fit TRBD1. Germline V gene lookup returns CDR1 SGDLS and CDR2 YYNGEE. Germline trimming cut 2 bases from V and 4 bases from J; bases unmatched to any gene: 4. The CDR3 length is 14 residues. Here the CDR3 DNA reads TGTGCCAGCAGCGTGGACAGGGAAGGCACTGAAGCTTTCTTT. This sequence encodes CASSVDREGTEAFF.

The rearrangement links TRBV2 to TRBJ1-6; D ambiguous. Between the trimmed V and J ends, which lost 7 bases and 4 bases, there was a span of 8 bases. This CDR3 comprises 13 residues. Germline V gene lookup returns CDR1 SNHLY and CDR2 FYNNEI. CDR3 bases: TGTGCCAGCAAGGGAGATTATAATTCACCCCTCCACTTT. The encoded protein is CASKGDYNSPLHF.

The chain recombines TRBV5-6 with TRBJ2-7, with D unclear. The V gene lost 0 bases and the J gene lost 5 bases, with 9 bases spanning the gap. The germline CDR1 and CDR2 sequences are SGHDT and YYEEEE. The CDR3 length is 13 residues. CDR3 bases: TGTGCCAGCAGCTTGGGATCCCGGGACGAGCAGTACTTC. The encoded protein is CASSLGSRDEQYF.

The chain uses TRBV5-4 and TRBJ1-2; D uncertain. The V end lost 4 bases, the J end lost 1 base, and 17 bases lay between the germline ends. Germline V gene sequence: CDR1 SGHNT, CDR2 YYREEE (reference sequence). The CDR3 sequence is 16 residues long. The CDR3 region has the DNA TGTGCCAGCAGCGCCTACTTCGACGGGGTTAACTATGGCTACACCTTC. Its translation: CASSAYFDGVNYGYTF.

The chain uses TRBV4-3 and TRBJ2-7; a possible D gene is TRBD1 (5 bases). Trimming took off 4 bases at V and 1 base at J, with 17 bases between the two ends. The CDR3 has 16 residues. Germline values: CDR1 LGHNA, CDR2 YSLEER. The CDR3 region is CASSPSTPDSSYEQYF. For the CDR3, the DNA is TGCGCCAGCAGCCCCTCCACCCCAGACAGTTCCTACGAGCAGTACTTC.

This sequence joins TRBV19 and TRBJ1-2; D is ambiguous. There are 13 residues in the CDR3. The ends were cut back, 3 bases at V and 6 bases at J, with 11 bases in the middle. CDR1 is LNHDA and CDR2 is SQIVND in the germline V gene (reference sequence). This CDR3 is CASSIRNIDGYTF. CDR3 coding DNA: TGTGCCAGTAGTATCAGAAATATCGATGGCTACACCTTC.

This clone was seen more than once but under ten times. This chain links TRBV7-2 with TRBJ2-6; 8 nucleotides align to TRBD1. In germline, CDR1 is SGHTA, CDR2 FQGNSA. This CDR3 is 18 amino acids long. V was clipped by 1 base and J by 4 bases; unmatched bases: 9. The CDR3 here is CASSLGAGGSTGANVLTF. For the CDR3, the DNA is TGTGCCAGCAGCTTAGGGGCAGGGGGCTCGACAGGGGCCAACGTCCTGACTTTC.

This clone was found a few times. This chain joins TRBV6-5 and TRBJ1-1; TRBD1 agrees at 8 bases. CDR1 and CDR2 (germline): MNHEY, SVGAGI. CDR3 length: 15 amino acids. J lost 1 base, V lost 7 bases, and 8 bases had no gene match. The CDR3 region has the DNA TGTGCCAGCACCTCCTGGGGACAGGAGAACACTGAAGCTTTCTTT. Its protein is CASTSWGQENTEAFF.

The rearrangement uses TRBV2 and TRBJ2-7; 11 bases are a match to TRBD1. The ends lost 7 bases at V and 2 bases at J; junction bases unmatched: 4. Germline CDR1 and CDR2: SNHLY and FYNNEI. The CDR3 consists of 14 residues. CDR3 residues: CASKLGQGAYEQYF. In DNA, the CDR3 is TGTGCCAGCAAACTGGGACAGGGGGCCTACGAGCAGTACTTC. The variable domain in full, completed from reference TRBV2 and TRBJ2-7, reads EPEVTQTPSHQVTQMGQEVILRCVPISNHLYFYWYRQILGQKVEFLVSFYNNEISEKSEIFDDQFSVERPDGSNFTLKIRSTKLEDSAMYFCASKLGQGAYEQYFGPGTRLTVT.

The sample holds a few counts of this clone. The chain employs TRBV2 and TRBJ1-3, with D maybe TRBD1 (5 bases). The ends were cut back, 7 bases at V and 2 bases at J, with 9 bases in the middle. The CDR3 has 13 residues. CDR1 is SNHLY and CDR2 is FYNNEI in the germline V gene. The CDR3 nucleotides are TGTGCCAGCAATGCAGGGCCTGGAAACACCATATATTTT. Translating it yields CASNAGPGNTIYF.

This clone showed up just a few times. V and J are TRBV2 and TRBJ2-1; 10 nucleotides line up with TRBD2. The CDR3 extends over 19 amino acids. Losses at the gene ends were 4 bases for V and 4 bases for J; bases not matched to a gene: 16. CDR1 SNHLY and CDR2 FYNNEI come from the germline V gene. CDR3 DNA: TGTGCCAGCAGTGGAATAATGGCGGGGTTAGCGGGGGGATACAATGAGCAGTTCTTC. Amino acid sequence: CASSGIMAGLAGGYNEQFF. The full variable domain, its missing parts supplied by reference TRBV2 and TRBJ2-1, is EPEVTQTPSHQVTQMGQEVILRCVPISNHLYFYWYRQILGQKVEFLVSFYNNEISEKSEIFDDQFSVERPDGSNFTLKIRSTKLEDSAMYFCASSGIMAGLAGGYNEQFFGPGTRLTVL.

This chain uses TRBV10-3 with TRBJ1-5, with 7 positions matching TRBD1. This CDR3 has 15 amino acids. Germline V gene data show CDR1 as ENHRY and CDR2 as SYGVKD. With V trimmed by 3 bases and J by 2 bases, 4 bases remained unmatched. The CDR3 sequence: CAISEGGAGNQPQHF. The CDR3 nucleotides are TGTGCCATCAGTGAAGGGGGCGCGGGCAATCAGCCCCAGCATTTT.

The genes are TRBV15 and TRBJ2-7, with a possible D match to TRBD2 (5 bases). The CDR3 spans 14 residues. Germline CDR1 LNHNV, CDR2 YYDKDF (reference sequence). V was clipped by 0 bases and J by 5 bases, with 11 bases between them. DNA of the CDR3: TGTGCCACCAGCAGAGAGTTCGCTAGCCACGAGCAGTACTTC. It encodes CATSREFASHEQYF. Based on the CDR3 plus reference TRBV15 and TRBJ2-7, the full variable domain is DAMVIQNPRYQVTQFGKPVTLSCSQTLNHNVMYWYQQKSSQAPKLLFHYYDKDFNNEADTPDNFQSRRPNTSFCFLDIRSPGLGDTAMYLCATSREFASHEQYFGPGTRLTVT.

The chain is built from TRBV28 and TRBJ2-3, with 11 bases lining up with TRBD2. The V gene's germline CDR1 is MDHEN and CDR2 SYDVKM. V shed 4 bases and J 4 bases; nucleotides not matched to a gene: 4. This CDR3 spans 15 amino acids. The CDR3 reads CASSSSGGLADTQYF. The CDR3 DNA reads TGTGCCAGCAGTTCTAGCGGGGGGTTGGCAGATACGCAGTATTTT.